This TCR beta chain is drawn from a study of T cell responses to AZD1222 COVID-19 vaccine. Study details: Second-dose timings of about 4 or about 12 weeks were pooled. Whole-study findings and limits: The number of AZD1222 recipients seropositive at baseline was only five to seven. Spike-specific TCR breadth rose after two AZD1222 doses, and depth rose as well. Among the donors, most were white British and more were female, and clonal diversity was possibly underestimated.

Data came from immunoSEQ multiplex PCR; TCRdb stores just in-frame clones and leaves some out. The sample consists of 100,000 or so clones, around 87% of them appearing once. As regards this clone: The antigen remains unidentified.

The CDR3 has 15 amino acids. With V trimmed by 5 bases and J by 4 bases, 8 bases remained unmatched. CDR1 SGHTA and CDR2 FQGTGA come from the germline V gene. This chain joins TRBV7-3 and TRBJ1-2; 9 bases are shared with TRBD1. The source material was peripheral blood, sampled on day 0 of AZD1222 vaccination. The sequence came from an adult in good health. As DNA, the CDR3 is TGTGCCAGCAGCCCCGTGGGGACAGGGAGCTATGGCTACACCTTC. It codes for CASSPVGTGSYGYTF.